This T cell receptor beta chain was observed in a study of T cell repertoires in cytomegalovirus infection. Study at large: Public TCR beta signatures indicated both CMV infection and matching HLA type.

TCRdb reprocessed the reads with MiXCR, giving one entry per CDR3 protein. The table has some 200,000 distinct CDR3 sequences, about 20% seen once; the top ten hold around 3.1%. Sequencing used PBMCs. The receptor's source is a human donor in good health (CMV status not recorded). Some clones in this sample may be carry-over from other donors' samples.

The CDR3 protein is CASSKRRPGTSGADTQYF. CDR3 in DNA: TGTGCCAGCAGTAAGCGACGCCCCGGGACTAGCGGGGCGGATACGCAGTATTTT. The chain couples TRBV2 to TRBJ2-3, with 13 nucleotides matching TRBD2. This CDR3 has 18 amino acids. Germline assignment: CDR1 SNHLY and CDR2 FYNNEI. The V segment lost 5 bases and the J segment 6 bases; nucleotides outside the gene matches: 14.